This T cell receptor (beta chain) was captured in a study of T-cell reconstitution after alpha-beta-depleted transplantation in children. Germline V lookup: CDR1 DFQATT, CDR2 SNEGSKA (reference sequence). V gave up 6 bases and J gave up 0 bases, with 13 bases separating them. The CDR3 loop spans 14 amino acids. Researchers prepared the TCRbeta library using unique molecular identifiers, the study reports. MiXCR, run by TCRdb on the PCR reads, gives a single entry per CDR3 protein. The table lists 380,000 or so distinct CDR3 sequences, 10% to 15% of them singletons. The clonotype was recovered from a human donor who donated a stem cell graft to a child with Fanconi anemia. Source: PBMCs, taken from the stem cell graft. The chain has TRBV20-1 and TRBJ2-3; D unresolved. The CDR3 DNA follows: TGCAGTGCACCCCCCGGCTCTAGCACAGATACGCAGTATTTT. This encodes CSAPPGSSTDTQYF.